Below are 15 T cell receptor beta chains sequenced from a single sample in a study of blood T cell repertoires in COVID-19. Only in-frame clones appear in the TCRdb table, and some are missing; sequencing was by immunoSEQ multiplex PCR. In the table there are 85,000 to 100,000 clones, 80% to 90% of which are singletons. Sequencing was carried out using peripheral blood. Receptor source: a man between 60 and 75 years old with acute or convalescent COVID-19.

The rearrangement links TRBV7-9 to TRBJ2-5, with 10 positions matching TRBD2. The trim removed 5 bases at V and 5 bases at J, leaving 8 bases unmatched. From germline, CDR1 is SEHNR and CDR2 FQNEAQ (reference sequence). The CDR3 consists of 15 residues. CDR3 in amino acids: CASSRPSGSRETQYF. In DNA, the CDR3 is TGTGCCAGCAGCAGACCTAGCGGGAGCAGGGAGACCCAGTACTTC.

This clone was counted once. The chain carries TRBV7-2 and TRBJ1-1, with D perhaps matching TRBD1 (5 bases). The V end lost 1 base, the J end lost 4 bases, and 16 bases lay between the germline ends. Germline V gives CDR1 SGHTA, CDR2 FQGNSA. There are 16 residues in the CDR3. CDR3 amino acids: CASSLVSWGGSTEAFF. CDR3 bases: TGTGCCAGCAGCTTAGTGTCTTGGGGGGGGAGCACTGAAGCTTTCTTT.

V is TRBV18 and J is TRBJ1-5, with 9 bases identical to TRBD1. Germline V CDR1 and CDR2: KGHSH, LQKENI. The CDR3 totals 17 residues. Trimming at V came to 3 bases and at J to 2 bases, leaving 8 bases not matched to a gene. CDR3: CASSPLQGQGRNQPQHF. The CDR3, as DNA: TGTGCCAGCTCACCTTTACAGGGACAGGGTCGCAATCAGCCCCAGCATTTT. Looking up the rest from reference TRBV18 and TRBJ1-5 gives the full variable domain: NAGVMQNPRHLVRRRGQEARLRCSPMKGHSHVYWYRQLPEEGLKFMVYLQKENIIDESGMPKERFSAEFPKEGPSILRIQQVVRGDSAAYFCASSPLQGQGRNQPQHFGDGTRLSIL.

This chain uses TRBV30 with TRBJ1-2; D is ambiguous. CDR3 size: 12 residues. Trimming left V 1 base short and J 5 bases short, with 8 bases between. From germline, CDR1 is GTSNPN and CDR2 SVGIG (reference sequence). In nucleotides, the CDR3 is TGTGCCTGGAGTGAGGCGGATTATGGCTACACCTTC. It specifies CAWSEADYGYTF.

The gene calls are TRBV5-1 and TRBJ1-1, with 8 nucleotides matching TRBD1. This CDR3 is built from 15 residues. J lost 5 bases, V lost 1 base, and 7 bases had no gene match. Germline V gene lookup returns CDR1 SGHRS and CDR2 YFSETQ. CDR3 sequence reads: CASSLYQGAPTEAFF. The CDR3 nucleotides are TGCGCCAGCAGCTTGTATCAGGGGGCGCCGACTGAAGCTTTCTTT.

The J gene is TRBJ2-7, the V gene TRBV9; 8 bases agree with TRBD2. Germline lookup yields CDR1 SGDLS and CDR2 YYNGEE. Trimming cost V 2 bases and J 4 bases; bases outside gene matches: 8. The CDR3 extends over 15 amino acids. CDR3 loop: CASSVGGAVGYEQYF. The CDR3 DNA sequence: TGTGCCAGCAGCGTCGGGGGGGCTGTAGGGTACGAGCAGTACTTC. Variable domain in full (rest from reference TRBV9 and TRBJ2-7): DSGVTQTPKHLITATGQRVTLRCSPRSGDLSVYWYQQSLDQGLQFLIQYYNGEERAKGNILERFSAQQFPDLHSELNLSSLELGDSALYFCASSVGGAVGYEQYFGPGTRLTVT.

The CDR3 region is CASSLQDRSGGYTF. The CDR3 DNA reads TGCGCCAGCAGCTTGCAAGACAGGTCGGGTGGCTACACCTTC. The chain uses TRBV5-1 and TRBJ1-2; D is possibly TRBD1 (6 bases). Germline values: CDR1 SGHRS, CDR2 YFSETQ. The V gene lost 1 base and the J gene lost 7 bases, with 14 bases spanning the gap. The CDR3 covers 14 residues.

This rearrangement joins TRBV3-1 (or the pseudogene TRBV3-2) to TRBJ2-4, with TRBD1 as a possible D gene (5 bases). The CDR3 covers 15 residues. In germline, CDR1 is LGHDT, CDR2 YNNKEL (reference sequence). Trimming took off 2 bases at V and 4 bases at J, with 12 bases between the two ends. The CDR3 sequence is CASSQTQDKKNIQYF. In DNA form, the CDR3 reads TGTGCCAGCAGCCAAACCCAGGACAAAAAAAACATTCAGTACTTC.

The chain uses TRBV9 and TRBJ2-1; D unclear. This CDR3 has 14 amino acids. CDR1 and CDR2 from the germline V gene are SGDLS and YYNGEE. Trimming took 3 bases from V and 0 from J, leaving 7 bases between them. CDR3 DNA: TGTGCCAGCAGCGACGCTAGCTCCTACAATGAGCAGTTCTTC. Translated: CASSDASSYNEQFF.

The CDR3 spells CASSHAGTGYEQYF. CDR3 bases: TGTGCCAGCAGCCACGCCGGGACAGGGTACGAGCAGTACTTC. The chain has TRBV7-6 and TRBJ2-7; the match to TRBD1 covers 9 bases. With V trimmed by 5 bases and J by 4 bases, 6 bases remained unmatched. Germline CDR1 SGHVS, CDR2 FNYEAQ. The CDR3 covers 14 residues.

The chain combines TRBV14 with TRBJ1-6; no reliable D call. Germline lookup yields CDR1 SGHDN and CDR2 FVKESK. V was shortened by 1 base and J by 10 bases, with 11 bases between the two germline ends. The CDR3 sequence is 14 residues long. CDR3 nucleotides: TGTGCCAGCAGCCAAGTTCTGGGGAGCTCACCCCTCCACTTT. Its protein product is CASSQVLGSSPLHF.

The J gene is TRBJ2-1, the V gene TRBV10-3; 7 nucleotides align to TRBD1. The CDR3 runs 21 residues. The junction had 28 bases not matched to a gene; V was cut back by 7 bases and J by 4 bases. The germline V gene has CDR1 ENHRY and CDR2 SYGVKD. In nucleotides, the CDR3 is TGTGCCATCAAGGCCGGGGTCCGGGCAGGGAACGACCAGGGGGAATACAATGAGCAGTTCTTC. As protein: CAIKAGVRAGNDQGEYNEQFF.

This chain connects TRBV5-4 to TRBJ2-7, with 12 positions matching TRBD2. CDR1 is SGHNT and CDR2 is YYREEE in the germline V gene (reference sequence). J gave up 3 bases and V 2 bases, and 3 bases lay outside the gene matches. The CDR3 covers 15 residues. CDR3 in DNA: TGTGCCAGCAGCTTAGGGACTAGCGGGTTCTACGAGCAGTACTTC. Its protein is CASSLGTSGFYEQYF.

This chain uses TRBV11-2 with TRBJ1-4, with 8 bases lining up with TRBD1. With 6 bases clipped from V and 0 bases from J, the junction kept 3 bases outside the gene matches. The CDR3 has 15 residues. Looked up from germline, CDR1 is SGHAT and CDR2 is FQNNGV. This chain's CDR3 is CASSQGAATNEKLFF. Written as DNA, the CDR3 is TGTGCCAGCAGTCAGGGGGCAGCAACTAATGAAAAACTGTTTTTT. The full variable domain, in which reference TRBV11-2 and TRBJ1-4 provide the parts outside the CDR3, is EAGVAQSPRYKIIEKRQSVAFWCNPISGHATLYWYQQILGQGPKLLIQFQNNGVVDDSQLPKDRFSAERLKGVDSTLKIQPAKLEDSAVYLCASSQGAATNEKLFFGSGTQLSVL.

This rearrangement joins TRBV4-3 to TRBJ1-4, with D perhaps matching TRBD1 (6 bases). Trimming removed 6 bases from V and 7 bases from J, with 18 bases in between. The CDR3 totals 15 residues. Per germline, CDR1 LGHNA and CDR2 YSLEER. This CDR3 reads CASSRTGKPTEKLFF. The CDR3 nucleotides are TGCGCCAGCAGTCGTACAGGGAAACCTACTGAAAAACTGTTTTTT.